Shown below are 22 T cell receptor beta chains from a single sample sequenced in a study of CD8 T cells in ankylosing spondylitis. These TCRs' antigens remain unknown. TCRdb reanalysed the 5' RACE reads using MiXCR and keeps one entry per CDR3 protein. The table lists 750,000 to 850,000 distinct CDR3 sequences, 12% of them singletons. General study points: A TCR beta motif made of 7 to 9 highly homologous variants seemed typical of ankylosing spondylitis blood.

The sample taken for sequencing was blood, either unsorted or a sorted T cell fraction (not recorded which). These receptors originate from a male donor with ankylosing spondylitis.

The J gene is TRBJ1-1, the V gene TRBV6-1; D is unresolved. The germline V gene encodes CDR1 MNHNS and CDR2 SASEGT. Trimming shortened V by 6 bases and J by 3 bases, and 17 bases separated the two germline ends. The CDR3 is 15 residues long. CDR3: CASSRKTWADTEAFF. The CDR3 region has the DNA TGTGCCAGCAGCCGCAAGACATGGGCCGACACTGAAGCTTTCTTT.

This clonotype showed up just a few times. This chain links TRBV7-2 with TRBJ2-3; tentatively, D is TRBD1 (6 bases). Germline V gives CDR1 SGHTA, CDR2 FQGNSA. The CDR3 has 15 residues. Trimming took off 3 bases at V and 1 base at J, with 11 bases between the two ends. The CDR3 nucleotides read TGTGCCAGCAGCTTCAGGGGATCTGGCACAGATACGCAGTATTTT. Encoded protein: CASSFRGSGTDTQYF.

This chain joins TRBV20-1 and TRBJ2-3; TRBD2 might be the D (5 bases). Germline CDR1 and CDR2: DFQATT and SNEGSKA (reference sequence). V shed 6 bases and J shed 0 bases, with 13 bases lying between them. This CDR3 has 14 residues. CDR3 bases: TGCAGTGCACCGGGAATCACTAGCACAGATACGCAGTATTTT. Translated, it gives CSAPGITSTDTQYF.

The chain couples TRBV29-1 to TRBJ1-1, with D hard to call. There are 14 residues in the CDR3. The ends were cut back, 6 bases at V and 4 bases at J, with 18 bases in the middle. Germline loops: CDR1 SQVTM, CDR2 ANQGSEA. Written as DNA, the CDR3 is TGCAGCGTCCACCCTCAAGGGTTGAGCACTGAAGCTTTCTTT. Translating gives CSVHPQGLSTEAFF.

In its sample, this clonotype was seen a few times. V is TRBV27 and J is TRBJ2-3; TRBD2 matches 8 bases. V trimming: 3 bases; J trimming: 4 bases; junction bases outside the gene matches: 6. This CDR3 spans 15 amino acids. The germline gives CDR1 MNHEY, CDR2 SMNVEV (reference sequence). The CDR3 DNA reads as TGTGCCAGCAGTTTTTATAGCGGGGCTCCAGATACGCAGTATTTT. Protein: CASSFYSGAPDTQYF.

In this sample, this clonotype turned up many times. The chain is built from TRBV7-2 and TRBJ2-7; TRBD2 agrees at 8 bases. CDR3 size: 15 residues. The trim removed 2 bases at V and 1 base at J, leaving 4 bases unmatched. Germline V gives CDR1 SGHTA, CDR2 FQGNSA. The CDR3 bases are TGTGCCAGCAGCTTAAGGGCGGGAGGTTCCTACGAGCAGTACTTC. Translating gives CASSLRAGGSYEQYF.

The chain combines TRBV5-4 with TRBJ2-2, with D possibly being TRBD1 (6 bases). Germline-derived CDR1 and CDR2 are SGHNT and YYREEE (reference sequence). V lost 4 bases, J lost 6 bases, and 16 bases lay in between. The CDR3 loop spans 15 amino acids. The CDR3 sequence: CASSTWDTRSGELFF. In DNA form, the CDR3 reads TGTGCCAGCAGCACTTGGGACACCCGGTCCGGGGAGCTGTTTTTT.

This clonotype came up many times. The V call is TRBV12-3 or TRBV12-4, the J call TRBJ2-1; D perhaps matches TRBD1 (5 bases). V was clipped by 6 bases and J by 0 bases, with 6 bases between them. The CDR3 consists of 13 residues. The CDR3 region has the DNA TGTGCCAGCAGGACAGCCTCCTACAATGAGCAGTTCTTC. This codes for CASRTASYNEQFF.

The CDR3 loop reads CSARDGRTKQYF. CDR3 coding DNA: TGCAGTGCTAGGGACGGAAGAACTAAGCAGTACTTC. The chain couples TRBV20-1 to TRBJ2-7; D gene unclear. The CDR3 runs to 12 residues. Germline V gene data show CDR1 as DFQATT and CDR2 as SNEGSKA (reference sequence). Deletions cut 3 bases from V and 8 bases from J, with 14 bases between.

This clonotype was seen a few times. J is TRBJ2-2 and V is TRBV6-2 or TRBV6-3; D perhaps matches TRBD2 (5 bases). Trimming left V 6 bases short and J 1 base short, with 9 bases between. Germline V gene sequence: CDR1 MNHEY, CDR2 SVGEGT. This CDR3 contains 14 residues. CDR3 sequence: CASRKGGNTGELFF. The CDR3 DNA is TGTGCCAGCAGGAAAGGAGGGAACACCGGGGAGCTGTTTTTT.

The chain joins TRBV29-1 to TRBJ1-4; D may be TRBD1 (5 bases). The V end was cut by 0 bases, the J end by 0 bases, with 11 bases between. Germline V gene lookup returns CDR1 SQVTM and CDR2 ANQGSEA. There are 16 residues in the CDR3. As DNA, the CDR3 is TGCAGCGTTGAAGATCCGCGGGGGGCAACTAATGAAAAACTGTTTTTT. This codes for CSVEDPRGATNEKLFF.

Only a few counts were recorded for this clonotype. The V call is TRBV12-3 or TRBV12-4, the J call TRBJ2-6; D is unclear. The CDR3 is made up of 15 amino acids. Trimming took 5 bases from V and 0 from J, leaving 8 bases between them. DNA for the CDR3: TGTGCCAGCAGTCCCACCCTCTCTGGGGCCAACGTCCTGACTTTC. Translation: CASSPTLSGANVLTF.

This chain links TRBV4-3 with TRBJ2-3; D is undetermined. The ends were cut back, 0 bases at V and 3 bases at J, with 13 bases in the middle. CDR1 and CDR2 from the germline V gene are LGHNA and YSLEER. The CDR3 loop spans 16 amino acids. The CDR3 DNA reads TGCGCCAGCAGCCAAGATCCCCGGACCTTAACAGATACGCAGTATTTT. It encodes CASSQDPRTLTDTQYF.

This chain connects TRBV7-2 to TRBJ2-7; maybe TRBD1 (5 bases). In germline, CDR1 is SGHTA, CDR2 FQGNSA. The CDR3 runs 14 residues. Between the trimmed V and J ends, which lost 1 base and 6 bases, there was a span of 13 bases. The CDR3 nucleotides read TGTGCCAGCAGCTTAGGGGGCCAATTGGGCGAGCAGTACTTC. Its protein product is CASSLGGQLGEQYF.

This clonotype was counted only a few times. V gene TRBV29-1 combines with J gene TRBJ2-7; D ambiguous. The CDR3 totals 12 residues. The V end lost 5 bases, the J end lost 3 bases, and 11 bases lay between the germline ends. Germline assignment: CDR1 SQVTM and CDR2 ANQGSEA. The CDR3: CSVIRDGYEQYF. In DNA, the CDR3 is TGCAGCGTTATCCGCGACGGCTACGAGCAGTACTTC.

As DNA, the CDR3 is TGTGCCACCCTGTCGTCCCACGAGCAGTACTTC. Translation: CATLSSHEQYF. The gene calls are TRBV24-1 and TRBJ2-7; D remains ambiguous. This CDR3 is 11 amino acids long. Germline values: CDR1 KGHDR, CDR2 SFDVKD. V was pared by 9 bases and J by 5 bases, with 10 bases between.

The CDR3 spells CASSSSWNEQFF. CDR3 nucleotides: TGTGCCAGCAGCTCCAGTTGGAATGAGCAGTTCTTC. The rearrangement links TRBV7-9 to TRBJ2-1; D uncertain. The V end lost 4 bases, the J end lost 7 bases, and 8 bases lay between the germline ends. The CDR3 is 12 residues long. Germline CDR1 is SEHNR and CDR2 is FQNEAQ (reference sequence).

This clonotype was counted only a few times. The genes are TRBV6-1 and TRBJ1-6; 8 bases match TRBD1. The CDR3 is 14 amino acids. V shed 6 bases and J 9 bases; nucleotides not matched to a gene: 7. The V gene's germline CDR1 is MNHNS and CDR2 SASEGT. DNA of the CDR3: TGTGCCAGCAGATTCCAGGGGGCTGGTTCACCCCTCCACTTT. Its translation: CASRFQGAGSPLHF.

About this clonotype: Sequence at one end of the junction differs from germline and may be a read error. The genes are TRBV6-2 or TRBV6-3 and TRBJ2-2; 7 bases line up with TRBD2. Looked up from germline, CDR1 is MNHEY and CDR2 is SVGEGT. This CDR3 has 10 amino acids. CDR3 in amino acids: CASRGLGLVF. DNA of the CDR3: TGTGCCAGCAGAGGACTAGGTTTGGTTTTT.

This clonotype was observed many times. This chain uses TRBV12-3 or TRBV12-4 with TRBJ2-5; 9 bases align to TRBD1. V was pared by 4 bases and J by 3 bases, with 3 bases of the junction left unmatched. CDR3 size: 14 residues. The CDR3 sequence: CASSSTGGEETQYF. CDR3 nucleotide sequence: TGTGCCAGCAGTTCGACAGGGGGAGAAGAGACCCAGTACTTC.

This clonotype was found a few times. CDR3 DNA: TGCGCCAGCAGGGTGGGTCCGGCCGGCACAGATACGCAGTATTTT. Encoded protein: CASRVGPAGTDTQYF. The chain carries TRBV5-1 and TRBJ2-3; D gene unclear. The CDR3 spans 15 residues. Germline assignment: CDR1 SGHRS and CDR2 YFSETQ. V gave up 5 bases and J gave up 1 base, with 14 bases separating them. Supplemented by reference TRBV5-1 and TRBJ2-3, the full variable domain reads KAGVTQTPRYLIKTRGQQVTLSCSPISGHRSVSWYQQTPGQGLQFLFEYFSETQRNKGNFPGRFSGRQFSNSRSEMNVSTLELGDSALYLCASRVGPAGTDTQYFGPGTRLTVL.

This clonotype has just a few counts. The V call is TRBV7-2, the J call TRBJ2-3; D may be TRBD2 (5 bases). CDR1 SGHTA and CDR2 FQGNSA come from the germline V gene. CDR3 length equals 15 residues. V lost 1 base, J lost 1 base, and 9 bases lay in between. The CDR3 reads CASSLDPRGTDTQYF. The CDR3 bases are TGTGCCAGCAGCTTAGACCCGAGGGGCACAGATACGCAGTATTTT.